These T cell receptor beta chains were read from a single sample in a study of T cell changes during pregnancy in multiple sclerosis. The data were produced by immunoSEQ multiplex PCR, yet TCRdb's version contains in-frame clones alone and is incomplete. The top ten hold around 0.3% of the sample, which has 50,000 or so clones, 94% seen once. The starting material was CD4+ T cells from peripheral blood mononuclear cells, obtained in the third trimester of pregnancy. The receptor set was obtained from a female donor with multiple sclerosis, enrolled in a pregnancy study. The CDR3 runs from the conserved cysteine through the conserved F or W. D genes are given only for firm matches. Clone size is given for some rows only: seen once, a few or many times, or a class if the clone is expanded.

clone_size j_call v_call d_call cdr3_length cdr3_nt cdr3_aa
. TRBJ2-5 TRBV19 TRBD2 13 TGTGCCAGTAGTATAGCGGGGGGGGAGACCCAGTACTTC CASSIAGGETQYF
. TRBJ2-7 TRBV19 . 15 TGTGCCAGTAGTATGACATCTACGAGCTCCTACGAGCAGTACTTC CASSMTSTSSYEQYF
. TRBJ1-1 TRBV28 . 11 TGTGCCAGCAGTTTGGGCAGGGAAGCTTTCTTT CASSLGREAFF
. TRBJ2-1 TRBV2 . 16 TGTGCCAGCAGTGAACAACTCCCGAGCTCCTACAATGAGCAGTTCTTC CASSEQLPSSYNEQFF
. TRBJ2-3 TRBV5-4 . 15 TGTGCCAGCAGCTCTGCGCCCAGGAGCACAGATACGCAGTATTTT CASSSAPRSTDTQYF
. TRBJ1-4 TRBV9 . 14 TGTGCCAGCAGCGCCCAACAGGAACAGGAAAAACTGTTTTTT CASSAQQEQEKLFF
. TRBJ2-5 TRBV5-6 TRBD1 17 TGTGCCAGCAGTTTTAGAACGAGACAGGGGGCCCGCGAGACCCAGTACTTC CASSFRTRQGARETQYF
. TRBJ1-5 TRBV7-2 . 15 TGTGCCAGCAGCGTTAACAGGGATAGCAATCAGCCCCAGCATTTT CASSVNRDSNQPQHF
. TRBJ1-6 TRBV19 . 16 TGTGCCAGCTCCTCCCGGGCGGGGGAGGGCAATTCACCCCTCCACTTT CASSSRAGEGNSPLHF
few TRBJ1-1 TRBV5-1 . 14 TGCGCCAGCAGCCCCCAGACATGGAACACTGAAGCTTTCTTT CASSPQTWNTEAFF
. TRBJ2-1 TRBV7-9 TRBD1 14 TGTGCCAGCAGCCTTGACAGGGGTGGAGATGAGCAGTTCTTC CASSLDRGGDEQFF
. TRBJ1-6 TRBV18 . 16 TGTGCCAGCTCACCGTACAGTGGCTCCTATAATTCACCCCTCCACTTT CASSPYSGSYNSPLHF
. TRBJ2-1 TRBV7-6 . 16 TGTGCCAGCAGCTTAGATCCCCCCACATCCAGCAATGAGCAGTTCTTC CASSLDPPTSSNEQFF
few TRBJ1-1 TRBV29-1 . 13 TGCAGCGCCCAGGGGCGGTTGACGACTGAAGCTTTCTTT CSAQGRLTTEAFF
few TRBJ2-3 TRBV5-6 . 14 TGTGCCAGCAGCCATAAACGACTCACAGATACGCAGTATTTT CASSHKRLTDTQYF
. TRBJ2-1 TRBV19 TRBD2 18 TGTGCCAGTAGTATTAGGAGAAGCGGGAGGGGCTCCTACAATGAGCAGTTCTTC CASSIRRSGRGSYNEQFF
. TRBJ2-4 TRBV27 TRBD2 16 TGTGCCAGCAGTTTATTGATAGCGGGAGTTGGGGACATTCAGTACTTC CASSLLIAGVGDIQYF
. TRBJ2-1 TRBV9 . 12 TGTGCCAGCAGCGCTCTAGGTCAAGAGCAGTTCTTC CASSALGQEQFF
few TRBJ1-2 TRBV6-1 TRBD1 13 TGTGCCAGCGGGACAGACCCATTCTATGGCTACACCTTC CASGTDPFYGYTF
. TRBJ2-5 TRBV5-8 . 16 TGTGCCAGCAGCAACTACTACGGGGAGAACCAAGAGACCCAGTACTTC CASSNYYGENQETQYF
. TRBJ1-1 TRBV29-1 . 15 TGCAGCGTTGGATTCATAACGAGTGTGAACACTGAAGCTTTCTTT CSVGFITSVNTEAFF
once TRBJ1-2 TRBV9 TRBD1 14 TGTGCCAGCAGCGTCGCATCCGGGACAGATGGCTACACCTTC CASSVASGTDGYTF
. TRBJ2-6 TRBV4-2 . 17 TGTGCCAGCAGCCAAGGGTGGGGGGTCGCTGGGGCCAACGTCCTGACTTTC CASSQGWGVAGANVLTF
. TRBJ2-3 TRBV28 TRBD2 14 TGTGCCAGCCTGCTAGCGGGGACCACAGATACGCAGTATTTT CASLLAGTTDTQYF
few TRBJ1-1 TRBV28 TRBD1 12 TGTGCCAGCAGTCCAGGGGGCACTGAAGCTTTCTTT CASSPGGTEAFF
. TRBJ2-1 TRBV4-1 . 15 TGCGCCAGCAGCTCAAGGAGGCCTAGCAACAATGAGCAGTTCTTC CASSSRRPSNNEQFF
. TRBJ2-3 TRBV5-1 TRBD1 15 TGCGCCAGCAGCTTGGGACAGGGGTTTCCAGATACGCAGTATTTT CASSLGQGFPDTQYF
. TRBJ1-1 TRBV5-4 . 14 TGTGCCAGCAGCGATCAAAGCGTGAACACTGAAGCTTTCTTT CASSDQSVNTEAFF